Sequencing of this T cell receptor (beta chain) was carried out in a study of intratumoral heterogeneity in liver cancer. Across the whole study: Most patients were male, with a median age of around 66 years.

Study observations and caveats: Tumor-infiltrating lymphocytes were acknowledged as under-represented in the sampling.

Patients had early-stage hepatocellular carcinoma, untreated before resection. Sampled areas showed no macroscopic evidence of necrosis or hemorrhage. The germline gives CDR1 LGHNA, CDR2 YNFKEQ. This CDR3 contains 18 residues. V was cut by 0 bases and J by 2 bases, with 20 bases left in between. Using immunoSEQ multiplex PCR, the repertoire was profiled, and TCRdb retains in-frame clones only, with some absent. The table shows some 5,000 clones, with about 71% occurring only once. Remarks on this clone: The antigen is unknown.

The TCR comes from a man aged 65-85 years with hepatocellular carcinoma. The chain uses TRBV4-2 and TRBJ2-7, with D possibly TRBD1 on 6 matching bases. The sequences come from tumor-adjacent normal tissue, collected before any cancer treatment. This chain's CDR3 is CASSQDLGGQSVTYEQYF. DNA for the CDR3: TGTGCCAGCAGCCAAGATCTCGGCGGACAGAGTGTTACCTACGAGCAGTACTTC.